These T cell receptor beta chains were read from a single sample in a study of T cells in Graves' hyperthyroidism and ophthalmopathy. From the multiplex PCR reads, TCRdb called clonotypes with MiXCR, one entry per CDR3 protein. The sample includes 700,000 to 950,000 distinct CDR3 sequences, roughly a third seen only once; the top ten take approximately 31%. The source material was blood. These receptors were taken from a woman in her forties with Graves' hyperthyroidism. Both conserved end residues are part of each CDR3. D genes are given only for firm matches. Size values are once, few and many counts, or a class for expanded clones, and some rows have none.

d_call j_call clone_size v_call cdr3_nt cdr3_aa
- TRBJ2-7 - TRBV10-3 TGTGCCATCAGTGACGACACCTACCCCTACGAGCAGTACTTC CAISDDTYPYEQYF
- TRBJ2-3 once TRBV2 TGTGCCAGCAGTGAATCTGTGGGGGGAGGCACAGATACGCAGTATTTT CASSESVGGGTDTQYF
TRBD1 TRBJ1-1 many TRBV5-1 TGCGCCAGCAGCCTAGACAGGGTGTCGTACACTGAAGCTTTCTTT CASSLDRVSYTEAFF
- TRBJ2-5 - TRBV7-9 TGCGCCAGCAGCCAAGGTGCGGCCGGGGAGTTTCCAGAGACCCAGTACTTC CASSQGAAGEFPETQYF
- TRBJ1-5 - TRBV7-9 TGTGCCAGCAGCGCCCACAGGGCCGGCCAGCCCCAGCATTTT CASSAHRAGQPQHF
TRBD2 TRBJ2-5 few TRBV7-9 TGTGCCAGCAGTGAATCTCTTTGGGGGGGAGTACAAGAGACCCAGTACTTC CASSESLWGGVQETQYF
- TRBJ2-7 few TRBV7-9 TGTGCCAGCAGCCAAGGATTGGGCCGGTCCTACGAGCAGTACTTC CASSQGLGRSYEQYF
- TRBJ1-4 - TRBV7-8 TGTGCCAGCAGCCCCGGAACGAAGTCAGGCTATGGTGAAAAACTGTTTTTT CASSPGTKSGYGEKLFF
TRBD1 TRBJ1-2 - TRBV6-5 TGTGCCAGCAGTTACAACTCGGGACAGGACCTCTATGGCTACACCTTC CASSYNSGQDLYGYTF
- TRBJ1-1 many TRBV14 TGTGCCAGCAGCCAAGATAGGGTCGGGCTGGGAACTGAAGCTTTCTTT CASSQDRVGLGTEAFF
- TRBJ1-5 many TRBV12-3/TRBV12-4 TGTGCCAGCAGCTTCGGAGGGGGGCAGCCCCAGCATTTT CASSFGGGQPQHF
- TRBJ2-5 many TRBV25-1 TGTGCCAGCAGTGGATGGGGCCAGTACTTC CASSGWGQYF
TRBD1 TRBJ1-2 - TRBV29-1 TGCAGCGCGGGACAGAGCTATGGCTACACCTTC CSAGQSYGYTF
- TRBJ2-5 - TRBV25-1 TGTGCCAGCGTTGAAGATGTGACCGTTGGTGAGACCCAGTACTTC CASVEDVTVGETQYF
- TRBJ1-6 many TRBV29-1 TGCAGCGTCACCCTTGGCAGGGGCGATTCACCCCTCCACTTT CSVTLGRGDSPLHF
- TRBJ2-7 - TRBV30 TGTGCCTGGAGTCAGACCTACGAGCAGTACTTC CAWSQTYEQYF
TRBD1 TRBJ1-2 - TRBV7-2 TGTGCCAGCAGTCCGCAGGGGGCGCTTGGCTACACCTTC CASSPQGALGYTF
- TRBJ1-2 - TRBV29-1 TGCAGCCCAGGACAGTGGGACTATGGCTACACCTTC CSPGQWDYGYTF
TRBD1 TRBJ2-6 few TRBV10-3 TGTGCCATCAACCAAGGACAGGGGGCTCAGCGCGTCCTGACTTTC CAINQGQGAQRVLTF
- TRBJ1-2 many TRBV19 TGTGCCAGTAGTATGGGGGACTATGGCTACACCTTC CASSMGDYGYTF
TRBD1 TRBJ2-7 - TRBV5-1 TGTGCCAGCAGCTGGGACAGGGGCGACGAGCAGTACTTC CASSWDRGDEQYF
- TRBJ1-2 - TRBV7-2 TGTGCCAGCTCACCCCCCGGGATCGATGGCTACACCTTC CASSPPGIDGYTF
- TRBJ1-2 - TRBV6-6 TGTGCCAGCAGTTACGAGTCCGAAACCCTTATACGTGGCTACACCTTC CASSYESETLIRGYTF
- TRBJ2-5 few TRBV14 TGTGCCAGCAGCCAAGCTTGGGAGAGAACACTCACGGCGGAGACCCAGTACTTC CASSQAWERTLTAETQYF